These 28 T cell receptor beta chains were sequenced from one sample in a study of cytomegalovirus exposure and HLA in healthy donors. The PCR was carried out with 60 Vbeta primers and 13 Jbeta primers. Sequencing was performed with immunoSEQ multiplex PCR; in TCRdb, only in-frame clones are kept and a portion is missing. The sample shows roughly 250,000 clones, about four fifths of them seen only once. Sequencing input: PBMCs. All receptors derive from a woman aged 40-49 years in good health and CMV-seropositive.

The chain uses TRBV28 and TRBJ1-6; D gene ambiguous. V lost 7 bases, J lost 8 bases, and 9 bases lay in between. Germline V gives CDR1 MDHEN, CDR2 SYDVKM. The CDR3 sequence is 12 residues long. The CDR3 region has the DNA TGTGCCAGCACCCTAAATTATTCACCCCTCCACTTT. Its translation: CASTLNYSPLHF.

The CDR3 region has the DNA TGTGCCACCAGCAGAGATCACAGTCAAGAGACCCAGTACTTC. This gives the protein CATSRDHSQETQYF. This rearrangement joins TRBV15 to TRBJ2-5; D is unresolved. Germline V lookup: CDR1 LNHNV, CDR2 YYDKDF (reference sequence). This CDR3 comprises 14 residues. The ends were cut back, 0 bases at V and 2 bases at J, with 7 bases in the middle.

The J gene is TRBJ2-2, the V gene TRBV11-3, with 7 bases identical to TRBD1. Germline lookup yields CDR1 SGHNT and CDR2 YENEEA. The CDR3 consists of 15 residues. V was pared by 1 base and J by 3 bases, with 2 bases of the junction left unmatched. CDR3 bases: TGTGCCAGCAGCTTAGGAGGGGGCTACACCGGGGAGCTGTTTTTT. It specifies CASSLGGGYTGELFF. The complete variable domain, with remaining parts taken from reference TRBV11-3 and TRBJ2-2, reads EAGVVQSPRYKIIEKKQPVAFWCNPISGHNTLYWYLQNLGQGPELLIRYENEEAVDDSQLPKDRFSAERLKGVDSTLKIQPAELGDSAVYLCASSLGGGYTGELFFGEGSRLTVL.

In this sample, this clone turned up once. V gene TRBV13 combines with J gene TRBJ2-2; a weak D match, TRBD1 (5 bases). The CDR3 length is 16 residues. Per the germline V gene, CDR1 is PRHDT and CDR2 is FYEKMQ (reference sequence). The V end was cut by 6 bases, the J end by 4 bases, with 18 bases between. For the CDR3, the DNA is TGTGCCAGCAGTCTCGGGTGGGGCCCGGTCACCGGGGAGCTGTTTTTT. Translated: CASSLGWGPVTGELFF. Variable domain in full (rest from reference TRBV13 and TRBJ2-2): AAGVIQSPRHLIKEKRETATLKCYPIPRHDTVYWYQQGPGQDPQFLISFYEKMQSDKGSIPDRFSAQQFSDYHSELNMSSLELGDSALYFCASSLGWGPVTGELFFGEGSRLTVL.

V usage is TRBV5-6 and J usage is TRBJ2-5; no firm D call. Germline V gene sequence: CDR1 SGHDT, CDR2 YYEEEE. The CDR3 has 12 residues. The V end lost 10 bases, the J end lost 0 bases, and 10 bases lay between the germline ends. The CDR3 bases are TGTGCCTCCGGCGACTACCAAGAGACCCAGTACTTC. It encodes CASGDYQETQYF.

This clone was counted a few times. The chain carries TRBV28 and TRBJ1-3; 8 nucleotides match TRBD1. The junction had 2 bases not matched to a gene; V was cut back by 7 bases and J by 0 bases. This CDR3 spans 14 amino acids. Germline V gene sequence: CDR1 MDHEN, CDR2 SYDVKM. The CDR3 DNA is TGTGCCAGCAATACAGGGGGCTCTGGAAACACCATATATTTT. Translating gives CASNTGGSGNTIYF.

This clone came up once. Within the sample, other DNA sequences also encode this same CDR3. The V gene is TRBV7-2, the J gene TRBJ2-3; 9 nucleotides agree with TRBD2. The J segment lost 1 base and the V segment lost 1 base, leaving 6 bases of the junction unmatched. The germline V gene encodes CDR1 SGHTA and CDR2 FQGNSA. CDR3 length: 17 residues. The CDR3 protein is CASSLVRLAGGTDTQYF. The CDR3 bases are TGTGCCAGCAGCTTAGTGCGATTAGCGGGAGGCACAGATACGCAGTATTTT.

The rearrangement uses TRBV5-1 and TRBJ1-4, with D uncertain. In germline, CDR1 is SGHRS, CDR2 YFSETQ. The CDR3 consists of 15 residues. Deletions cut 1 base from V and 3 bases from J, with 10 bases between. CDR3 in amino acids: CASSLSGGSNEKLFF. The CDR3 DNA reads TGCGCCAGCAGCTTGTCGGGAGGCTCTAATGAAAAACTGTTTTTT.

This clone was found a few times. This sample includes further DNA sequences coding for the same CDR3. The chain joins TRBV27 to TRBJ2-7; D might be TRBD2 (6 bases). The V gene's germline CDR1 is MNHEY and CDR2 SMNVEV (reference sequence). This CDR3 comprises 13 residues. The ends were cut back, 4 bases at V and 2 bases at J, with 9 bases in the middle. In DNA form, the CDR3 reads TGTGCCAGCAGTTCGGGACTCACCTACGAGCAGTACTTC. Encoded protein: CASSSGLTYEQYF.

The rearrangement links TRBV2 to TRBJ2-1; TRBD2 is a possible D gene (5 bases). V was shortened by 3 bases and J by 8 bases, with 8 bases between the two germline ends. The CDR3 runs 12 residues. The germline gives CDR1 SNHLY, CDR2 FYNNEI. The CDR3 loop is CASSDAGYEQFF. DNA of the CDR3: TGTGCCAGCAGTGATGCGGGCTATGAGCAGTTCTTC.

The gene calls are TRBV10-3 and TRBJ2-7; 10 bases agree with TRBD1. This CDR3 comprises 14 residues. In germline, CDR1 is ENHRY, CDR2 SYGVKD. J was trimmed by 4 bases and V by 8 bases; bases with no gene match: 8. Here the CDR3 reads CAIRPGTGEYEQYF. Here the CDR3 DNA reads TGTGCCATCCGTCCGGGGACAGGGGAATACGAGCAGTACTTC.

The genes are TRBV30 and TRBJ1-5; a weak D match, TRBD1 (5 bases). V lost 2 bases, J lost 0 bases, and 11 bases lay in between. The length of the CDR3 is 15 residues. The germline V gene has CDR1 GTSNPN and CDR2 SVGIG (reference sequence). CDR3 sequence reads: CAWSRQTYSNQPQHF. CDR3 DNA: TGTGCCTGGAGTCGACAGACCTATAGCAATCAGCCCCAGCATTTT.

The CDR3 region has the DNA TGTGCCAGCAGTGAAGTGTGGGAGGGCTCCTACGAGCAGTACTTC. Protein sequence: CASSEVWEGSYEQYF. The V gene is TRBV2, the J gene TRBJ2-5, with 7 bases lining up with TRBD2. The J call could be wrong; TRBJ2-7 is a better fit for the DNA end. CDR1 SNHLY and CDR2 FYNNEI come from the germline V gene. This CDR3 region has 15 residues.

This chain connects TRBV29-1 to TRBJ2-2; 9 bases match TRBD1. Germline V lookup: CDR1 SQVTM, CDR2 ANQGSEA. The CDR3 spans 15 residues. The V and J ends lost 7 bases and 7 bases, in that order; junction bases with no gene match: 13. Here the CDR3 DNA reads TGCAGCGCCTCCGTTCCACAGGGGGCGTTCGGGGAGCTGTTTTTT. It is translated as CSASVPQGAFGELFF.

As for this clone: Compared with germline, one end of the junction differs, possibly owing to a read error. The chain is built from TRBV10-1 and TRBJ2-6; 9 bases map to TRBD1. CDR1 WNHNN and CDR2 SYGVQD come from the germline V gene (reference sequence). The CDR3 runs 17 residues. The CDR3 sequence is CARPEQGAANGANGLTF. Here the CDR3 DNA reads TGCGCCAGGCCGGAACAGGGGGCAGCGAATGGGGCCAACGGCCTGACTTTC.

About this clone itself: Without the conserved terminal phenylalanine or tryptophan, this CDR3 likely stems from a read error. V gene TRBV27 combines with J gene TRBJ1-2; 10 bases are a match to TRBD1. Per germline, CDR1 MNHEY and CDR2 SMNVEV (reference sequence). The length of the CDR3 is 15 residues. Germline trimming cut 2 bases from V and 3 bases from J; bases unmatched to any gene: 3. The CDR3 nucleotides read TGTGCCAGCAGTTTAGGGGGACAGGGGTACTATGGCTACACCCTC. Amino acids: CASSLGGQGYYGYTL.

This sequence joins TRBV5-5 and TRBJ1-2; 7 nucleotides line up with TRBD1. Per the germline V gene, CDR1 is SGHKS and CDR2 is YYEKEE (reference sequence). The CDR3 has 16 residues. Germline trimming cut 0 bases from V and 4 bases from J; bases unmatched to any gene: 9. CDR3 sequence (DNA): TGTGCCAGCAGCTTGGGGCAGGGGGGCAATGGCTATGGCTACACCTTC. Protein sequence: CASSLGQGGNGYGYTF.

This clone has only one observation. The chain couples TRBV6-6 to TRBJ2-7, with D unresolved. Germline values: CDR1 MNHNY, CDR2 SVGAGI (reference sequence). This CDR3 spans 13 amino acids. Trimming removed 6 bases at V and 0 bases at J, with 9 bases between. CDR3 DNA: TGTGCCAGCAGCCCCTTCAGCTCCTACGAGCAGTACTTC. It specifies CASSPFSSYEQYF.

V is TRBV4-1 and J is TRBJ2-7, with a possible D match to TRBD2 (6 bases). The germline V gene encodes CDR1 MGHRA and CDR2 YSYEKL. There are 16 residues in the CDR3. V lost 0 bases to trimming and J lost 3 bases, with 15 bases between them. The CDR3 coding sequence is TGCGCCAGCAGCCAAGATCCCTCCCGGGAGCTCTACGAGCAGTACTTC. It codes for CASSQDPSRELYEQYF.

The genes are TRBV10-1 and TRBJ2-7, with 7 positions matching TRBD1. The V and J ends lost 6 bases and 0 bases, in that order; junction bases with no gene match: 8. Per the germline V gene, CDR1 is WNHNN and CDR2 is SYGVQD (reference sequence). CDR3 length equals 15 residues. CDR3 amino acids: CASRHRDRSSYEQYF. DNA for the CDR3: TGCGCCAGCAGACACCGGGACAGATCCTCCTACGAGCAGTACTTC.

The chain employs TRBV19 and TRBJ2-6; TRBD1 matches at 11 bases. V lost 5 bases to trimming and J lost 1 base; unmatched junction nucleotides: 7. The length of the CDR3 is 18 residues. Germline V gene lookup returns CDR1 LNHDA and CDR2 SQIVND (reference sequence). DNA of the CDR3: TGTGCCAGTAGTCCCCCCGGACAGGGGGCTTCTGGGGCCAACGTCCTGACTTTC. It is translated as CASSPPGQGASGANVLTF.

V usage is TRBV25-1 and J usage is TRBJ2-5; possibly TRBD1 for D (6 bases). The V end was cut by 5 bases, the J end by 5 bases, with 15 bases between. CDR1 and CDR2 (germline): MGHDK, SYGVNS. The CDR3 length is 14 residues. CDR3 loop: CASSSQGPWETQYF. CDR3 DNA: TGTGCCAGCAGTTCCCAGGGGCCGTGGGAGACCCAGTACTTC. The full variable domain, completed using reference TRBV25-1 and TRBJ2-5, is EADIYQTPRYLVIGTGKKITLECSQTMGHDKMYWYQQDPGMELHLIHYSYGVNSTEKGDLSSESTVSRIRTEHFPLTLESARPSHTSQYLCASSSQGPWETQYFGPGTRLLVL.

The chain combines TRBV18 with TRBJ1-1; no firm D call. Trimming cost V 5 bases and J 6 bases, with 4 bases left between them. Germline V gene data show CDR1 as KGHSH and CDR2 as LQKENI. The CDR3 covers 10 residues. CDR3 in amino acids: CASSGAEAFF. Here the CDR3 DNA reads TGTGCCAGCTCAGGAGCTGAAGCTTTCTTT.

The gene calls are TRBV5-6 and TRBJ1-4; a possible D gene is TRBD1 (6 bases). This CDR3 has 16 amino acids. Trimming took 3 bases from V and 6 from J, leaving 18 bases between them. Germline V gene data show CDR1 as SGHDT and CDR2 as YYEEEE. As DNA, the CDR3 is TGTGCCAGCAGCTCGCCCCGTCGGGGGGCAGATGAAAAACTGTTTTTT. Its translation: CASSSPRRGADEKLFF. Supplemented by reference TRBV5-6 and TRBJ1-4, the full variable domain reads DAGVTQSPTHLIKTRGQQVTLRCSPKSGHDTVSWYQQALGQGPQFIFQYYEEEERQRGNFPDRFSGHQFPNYSSELNVNALLLGDSALYLCASSSPRRGADEKLFFGSGTQLSVL.

The V gene is TRBV7-3, the J gene TRBJ1-1; D remains ambiguous. This CDR3 comprises 14 residues. The V gene lost 1 base and the J gene lost 3 bases, with 9 bases spanning the gap. Per the germline V gene, CDR1 is SGHTA and CDR2 is FQGTGA. This CDR3 is CASSLSGSDTEAFF. DNA for the CDR3: TGTGCCAGCAGCTTAAGCGGGTCGGACACTGAAGCTTTCTTT.

This chain joins TRBV5-1 and TRBJ2-2; the D gene is possibly TRBD2 (6 bases). Germline CDR1 is SGHRS and CDR2 is YFSETQ. The CDR3 length is 13 residues. The ends were cut back, 3 bases at V and 3 bases at J, with 6 bases in the middle. This CDR3 is CASSWDYTGELFF. The CDR3 DNA reads as TGCGCCAGCAGCTGGGACTACACCGGGGAGCTGTTTTTT.

This clone was detected once. The chain recombines TRBV4-1 with TRBJ1-5, with TRBD1 identical over 7 bases. The J segment lost 6 bases and the V segment lost 0 bases, leaving 8 bases of the junction unmatched. Germline V gene sequence: CDR1 MGHRA, CDR2 YSYEKL. The CDR3 consists of 16 residues. Written as DNA, the CDR3 is TGCGCCAGCAGCCAAGATGTTGAGACAGGGATTCAGCCCCAGCATTTT. It is translated as CASSQDVETGIQPQHF.

V usage is TRBV29-1 and J usage is TRBJ2-7, with a tentative D call TRBD1 (5 bases). The germline V gene encodes CDR1 SQVTM and CDR2 ANQGSEA. The germline V and J ends were trimmed by 3 bases and 5 bases, with 14 bases remaining between them. This CDR3 is 13 amino acids long. The CDR3 here is CSVEPQGRHEQYF. DNA for the CDR3: TGCAGCGTTGAGCCCCAGGGTCGGCACGAGCAGTACTTC.